The TCR beta chain under discussion was sequenced for a study of identical twins. Overall study results and limits: In monozygotic twins, models underestimated the sharing of out-of-frame TCR alpha.

A note on this clonotype: Its antigen is still unknown.

Germline V lookup: CDR1 MGHRA, CDR2 YSYEKL. The CDR3 is made up of 15 amino acids. V was clipped by 2 bases and J by 2 bases, with 12 bases between them. TCRdb fed the 5' RACE reads into MiXCR, producing one record per CDR3 protein. The sample holds 410,000 or so distinct CDR3 sequences, 15% to 20% seen once. This sequence was found in a man in his forties or fifties in good health. Sequenced material: naive T cells sorted from blood. The chain carries TRBV4-1 and TRBJ1-1; weak D call: TRBD1 (6 bases). The CDR3, as DNA: TGCGCCAGCAGCCAATGGGCAGGGGCTAACACTGAAGCTTTCTTT. This encodes CASSQWAGANTEAFF.